This TCR beta chain was identified in a study of T cells in localized non-small cell lung cancer. Findings and caveats of the study: The study sequenced only one region of the tumor. As a result, intratumor heterogeneity could not be excluded and remains possible. Elevated circulating T cell density in blood was associated with longer overall survival. Appearances in adjacent lung were noted for a median 57 of the top 100 tumor clones. Uninvolved adjacent lung had more T cell clonality than any other tissue, topping tumor.

The assay was immunoSEQ multiplex PCR, and TCRdb's table has in-frame clones only and misses some. The sample yields 100,000 or so clones, approximately 91% seen once. This CDR3 contains 13 residues. Germline V CDR1 and CDR2: MDHEN, SYDVKM. V shed 4 bases, J shed 4 bases, and the junction held 3 bases outside the gene matches. With regard to this clone: Its antigen is still unknown.

The clonotype comes from a woman between 40 and 69 years old with stage II squamous cell lung carcinoma. The chain has TRBV28 and TRBJ1-2; 7 bases are shared with TRBD1. The sequencing used PBMCs, collected before any cancer treatment. The CDR3 reads CASSSGTAYGYTF. The CDR3 DNA sequence: TGTGCCAGCAGTTCTGGGACAGCCTATGGCTACACCTTC.